This T cell receptor (beta chain) came from a study of cytomegalovirus exposure and HLA in healthy donors. Data came from immunoSEQ multiplex PCR; TCRdb stores just in-frame clones and leaves some out. The data hold tens of thousands of clones, with 92% observed a single time. The V gene's germline CDR1 is MNHEY and CDR2 SVGAGI. The CDR3 is 13 amino acids. V was cut by 7 bases and J by 3 bases, with 12 bases left in between. Concerning this clone itself: Its antigen is not known.

The donors were part of the validation cohort of 95 to 150 subjects. That cohort was separate from the first cohort, which comprised 666 subjects. The study, taken as a whole, reports: More than 150 TCR beta chains were listed as cytomegalovirus-associated. According to a subsequent analysis, TCR clusters from the first cohort were inclined to appear together in the 120 validation repertoires.

This receptor was taken from a man between 18 and 29 years old in good health and CMV-seronegative. This chain connects TRBV6-5 to TRBJ2-5; D is unresolved. The sequenced sample was PBMCs. The CDR3 DNA sequence: TGTGCCAGCAAACTGGGCCTTAAAGAGACCCAGTACTTC. Amino acid sequence: CASKLGLKETQYF.